This T cell receptor (beta chain) appears in the sequencing data of a study of cytomegalovirus exposure and HLA in healthy donors. The CDR3 totals 14 residues. The J segment lost 6 bases and the V segment lost 6 bases, leaving 10 bases of the junction unmatched. In germline, CDR1 is MNHEY, CDR2 SVGAGI. PCR used 60 Vbeta primers and 13 Jbeta primers. The repertoire was sequenced with immunoSEQ multiplex PCR; TCRdb's copy has only in-frame clones and lacks some. The sample shows 140,000 to 150,000 clones, 78% of them seen only once. This receptor was identified in a female donor in good health and CMV-seronegative. The J gene is TRBJ1-1, the V gene TRBV6-5; 7 bases match TRBD1. Source material: PBMCs. CDR3 amino acids: CASRPITGESEAFF. The CDR3 DNA follows: TGTGCCAGCAGGCCTATCACAGGGGAGTCTGAAGCTTTCTTT.